This TCR beta chain comes out of a study of T cells in Graves' hyperthyroidism and ophthalmopathy. Whole-study context: Peripheral blood draws took place at initial diagnosis, ahead of any treatment. The study, taken as a whole, reports: Blood also showed most of the thyroid clonotypes that were expanded above 0.001.

The germline V gene encodes CDR1 MDHEN and CDR2 SYDVKM. The V end was cut by 3 bases, the J end by 1 base, with 9 bases between. There are 14 residues in the CDR3. Comment on this clonotype: Its antigen is currently unknown. A clone one base away is much larger, so this may be a read error.

Amplification of TCR beta CDR3 regions was performed using RNA transcripts as template. The HTBI primer set served for first-round RT-PCR of the TCR CDR3. From the multiplex PCR reads, TCRdb called clonotypes with MiXCR, one entry per CDR3 protein. This table has 700,000 or so distinct CDR3 sequences, around 15% appearing once. Sequenced: blood. This TCR was sampled from a woman in her 50s with Graves' ophthalmopathy. The J gene is TRBJ2-5, the V gene TRBV28; D is uncertain. This CDR3 reads CASSFISLQETQYF. The DNA of the CDR3 is TGTGCCAGCAGTTTTATAAGTCTCCAAGAGACCCAGTACTTC.